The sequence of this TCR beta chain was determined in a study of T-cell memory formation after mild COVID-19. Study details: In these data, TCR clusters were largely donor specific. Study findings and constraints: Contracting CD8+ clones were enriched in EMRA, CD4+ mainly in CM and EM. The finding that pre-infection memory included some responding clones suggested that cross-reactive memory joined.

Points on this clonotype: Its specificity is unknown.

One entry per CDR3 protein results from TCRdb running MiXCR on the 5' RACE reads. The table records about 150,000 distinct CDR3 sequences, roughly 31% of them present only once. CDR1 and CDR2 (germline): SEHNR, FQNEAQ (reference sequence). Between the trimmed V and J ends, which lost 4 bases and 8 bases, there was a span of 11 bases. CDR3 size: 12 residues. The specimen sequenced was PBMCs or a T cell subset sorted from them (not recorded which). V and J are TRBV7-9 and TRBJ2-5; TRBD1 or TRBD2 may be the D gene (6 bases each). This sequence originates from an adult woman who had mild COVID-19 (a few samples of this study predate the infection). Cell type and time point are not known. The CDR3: CASSSEGGTQYF. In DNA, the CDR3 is TGTGCCAGCAGCTCAGAGGGGGGTACCCAGTACTTC.